This T cell receptor (beta chain) came from a study of blood T cells in healthy people across ages. A second about 7 to 11 cycle PCR used barcoded and J-beta primers. TCRdb reprocessed the 5' RACE reads with MiXCR, giving one entry per CDR3 protein. The data contain roughly 700,000 distinct CDR3 sequences, approximately 31% of them singletons. Aged roughly 6 to 95, donors were systemically healthy Caucasians from Russia. The specimen sequenced was blood. This TCR derives from a woman of 80 years or more in good health.

CDR3 sequence: CASRPRGGGFEKLFF. The CDR3 nucleotides are TGTGCCAGCAGACCTCGAGGGGGGGGTTTTGAAAAACTGTTTTTT. This rearrangement joins TRBV12-3 or TRBV12-4 to TRBJ1-4; tentatively, D is TRBD1 (6 bases). This CDR3 comprises 15 residues. Trimming shortened V by 6 bases and J by 7 bases, and 18 bases separated the two germline ends.